The 21 T cell receptor beta chains given below trace back to one sample, sequenced in a study of OX40 agonist ivuxolimab in advanced cancers. TCRdb keeps only in-frame clones here, not all; method: immunoSEQ multiplex PCR. The sample contains more than 65,000 clones, 92% of which appear only once. The sample consisted of CD4+ or CD8+ T cells sorted from blood, taken in a trial of the OX40 agonist ivuxolimab. These receptors all stem from an adult with an advanced solid tumor such as melanoma, head and neck, liver or kidney cancer.

The chain couples TRBV11-2 to TRBJ1-2; D is ambiguous. V was trimmed by 1 base and J by 5 bases, leaving 5 bases between them. Germline assignment: CDR1 SGHAT and CDR2 FQNNGV. The CDR3 totals 12 residues. As DNA, the CDR3 is TGTGCCAGCAGCTTAGGCGCTTATGGCTACACCTTC. Translation: CASSLGAYGYTF.

J is TRBJ2-7 and V is TRBV7-6; 7 nucleotides match TRBD1. The CDR3 runs 15 residues. V was pared by 1 base and J by 4 bases, with 7 bases of the junction left unmatched. CDR1 is SGHVS, CDR2 FNYEAQ, per germline. CDR3 sequence reads: CASSLETGERYEQYF. In nucleotides, the CDR3 is TGTGCCAGCAGCTTAGAAACAGGGGAGAGGTACGAGCAGTACTTC.

The CDR3 DNA reads as TGTGCCAGCAGCCAAGGGCAGCGGGGATCCAGCACAGATACGCAGTATTTT. Protein: CASSQGQRGSSTDTQYF. The chain uses TRBV4-2 and TRBJ2-3; 7 bases fit TRBD2. Germline CDR1 reads LGHNA; CDR2 reads YNFKEQ. This CDR3 has 17 residues. V gave up 1 base and J gave up 0 bases; unmatched junction bases: 7.

The rearrangement uses TRBV27 and TRBJ1-2, with D unclear. Germline CDR1 and CDR2: MNHEY and SMNVEV (reference sequence). Trimming shortened V by 6 bases and J by 8 bases, and 16 bases separated the two germline ends. This CDR3 region has 13 residues. The CDR3 region is CASSPRRSGGYTF. As DNA, the CDR3 is TGTGCCAGCAGCCCACGGAGGTCCGGGGGCTACACCTTC.

The chain links TRBV4-1 to TRBJ1-5, with unresolved D. Germline V gene data show CDR1 as MGHRA and CDR2 as YSYEKL. CDR3 size: 16 residues. V lost 1 base and J 1 base, leaving 11 bases between the germline ends. The CDR3 region is CASSQGPILSNQPQHF. The CDR3 DNA reads as TGCGCCAGCAGCCAAGGACCGATTTTGAGCAATCAGCCCCAGCATTTT.

By share, this clone ranks as medium-sized. J is TRBJ1-1 and V is TRBV4-1, with D hard to call. CDR1 is MGHRA, CDR2 YSYEKL, per germline. The V and J ends lost 5 bases and 0 bases respectively, with 10 bases between them. The CDR3 is made up of 14 amino acids. CDR3 nucleotide sequence: TGCGCCAGCAGCTGGCAAGTGGTGAACACTGAAGCTTTCTTT. The encoded protein is CASSWQVVNTEAFF.

The chain has TRBV5-8 and TRBJ1-6; D remains unclear. Per the germline V gene, CDR1 is SGHTS and CDR2 is YDEGEE. The CDR3 loop spans 16 amino acids. Trimming took off 4 bases at V and 1 base at J, with 12 bases between the two ends. CDR3 region: CASSPAEASYNSPLHF. Written as DNA, the CDR3 is TGTGCCAGCAGCCCTGCCGAGGCTTCCTATAATTCACCCCTCCACTTT.

This chain uses TRBV6-6 with TRBJ1-5, with D unresolved. The germline V and J ends were trimmed by 2 bases and 1 base, with 6 bases remaining between them. Germline V gene sequence: CDR1 MNHNY, CDR2 SVGAGI (reference sequence). CDR3 length: 14 amino acids. As DNA, the CDR3 is TGTGCCAGCAGTTACCCGGGCAGCAATCAGCCCCAGCATTTT. Translated, it gives CASSYPGSNQPQHF.

The chain recombines TRBV11-2 with TRBJ1-2; D is ambiguous. Trimming left V 0 bases short and J 4 bases short, with 12 bases between. Germline V gene data show CDR1 as SGHAT and CDR2 as FQNNGV. The CDR3 consists of 15 residues. The CDR3 region is CASSLEAVTSYGYTF. The CDR3 coding sequence is TGTGCCAGCAGCTTAGAGGCAGTAACGTCCTATGGCTACACCTTC.

The rearrangement uses TRBV4-3 and TRBJ2-5, with a weak D call TRBD1 (8 bases). This CDR3 has 14 residues. V was cut by 2 bases and J by 5 bases, with 12 bases left in between. Per the germline V gene, CDR1 is LGHNA and CDR2 is YSLEER. CDR3 nucleotide sequence: TGCGCCAGCAGCCAAACAGGGGGAGGGGAGACCCAGTACTTC. Amino acids: CASSQTGGGETQYF.

CDR3 protein: CASSPPPGEGTGNTIYF. CDR3 nucleotide sequence: TGCGCCAGCAGCCCTCCACCAGGGGAAGGAACTGGAAACACCATATATTTT. The chain couples TRBV4-3 to TRBJ1-3; TRBD1 might be the D (6 bases). Per the germline V gene, CDR1 is LGHNA and CDR2 is YSLEER. This CDR3 is 17 amino acids long. Trimming stripped 4 bases from V and 2 bases from J, with 18 bases between.

This chain uses TRBV14 with TRBJ2-7, with 7 bases that match TRBD2. The germline CDR1 and CDR2 sequences are SGHDN and FVKESK. With V trimmed by 5 bases and J by 5 bases, 3 bases remained unmatched. The CDR3 is made up of 12 amino acids. CDR3: CASSFGGNEQYF. The CDR3 DNA sequence: TGTGCCAGCAGCTTCGGGGGGAACGAGCAGTACTTC.

The V and J genes are TRBV7-8 and TRBJ1-3; D not resolved. This CDR3 comprises 17 residues. The germline V gene has CDR1 SGHVS and CDR2 FQNEAQ. Trimming cost V 0 bases and J 0 bases, with 12 bases left between them. CDR3 sequence (DNA): TGTGCCAGCAGCTTAGCCCCCCTGGCGGGCTCTGGAAACACCATATATTTT. This encodes CASSLAPLAGSGNTIYF.

The chain employs TRBV5-5 and TRBJ1-6; 8 positions match TRBD1. The J segment lost 0 bases and the V segment lost 3 bases, leaving 8 bases of the junction unmatched. Germline CDR1 and CDR2: SGHKS and YYEKEE (reference sequence). The CDR3 sequence is 18 residues long. In DNA, the CDR3 is TGTGCCAGCAGCTGGCCGGGACAGGAGAGCTCCTATAATTCACCCCTCCACTTT. Translated, it gives CASSWPGQESSYNSPLHF. Full variable domain (remainder filled in from reference TRBV5-5 and TRBJ1-6): DAGVTQSPTHLIKTRGQQVTLRCSPISGHKSVSWYQQVLGQGPQFIFQYYEKEERGRGNFPDRFSARQFPNYSSELNVNALLLGDSALYLCASSWPGQESSYNSPLHFGNGTRLTVT.

This chain uses TRBV29-1 with TRBJ2-7; D might be TRBD1 (5 bases). Germline CDR1 SQVTM, CDR2 ANQGSEA. The germline V and J ends were trimmed by 4 bases and 0 bases, with 10 bases remaining between them. The CDR3 is 13 amino acids. The CDR3 loop reads CSVAPDTSYEQYF. The CDR3 coding sequence is TGCAGCGTTGCTCCGGACACCTCCTACGAGCAGTACTTC.

This rearrangement joins TRBV9 to TRBJ1-1; 8 nucleotides match TRBD1. There are 15 residues in the CDR3. CDR1 is SGDLS, CDR2 YYNGEE, per germline. The V segment lost 3 bases and the J segment 1 base; nucleotides outside the gene matches: 5. The CDR3 DNA reads TGTGCCAGCAGCGCAGGGACAGGCGAGAACACTGAAGCTTTCTTT. Translated, it gives CASSAGTGENTEAFF.

This clone appeared once. The CDR3 reads CASSPVGGATDTQYF. The DNA of the CDR3 is TGTGCCAGCAGCCCAGTAGGGGGGGCGACAGATACGCAGTATTTT. The rearrangement joins TRBV9 to TRBJ2-3; D is perhaps TRBD2 (7 bases). CDR3 length equals 15 residues. From germline, CDR1 is SGDLS and CDR2 YYNGEE. Trimming cost V 4 bases and J 3 bases, with 15 bases left between them.

The CDR3: CASSLGEGYGYTF. CDR3 sequence (DNA): TGCGCCAGCAGCTTGGGGGAAGGCTATGGCTACACCTTC. The genes are TRBV5-1 and TRBJ1-2; unclear D gene. Trimming took off 0 bases at V and 4 bases at J, with 7 bases between the two ends. Germline loops: CDR1 SGHRS, CDR2 YFSETQ. The CDR3 runs to 13 residues.

The chain joins TRBV29-1 to TRBJ2-7, with 7 nucleotides matching TRBD1. The CDR3 has 14 residues. Germline loops: CDR1 SQVTM, CDR2 ANQGSEA. V was clipped by 1 base and J by 1 base; unmatched bases: 4. CDR3 coding DNA: TGCAGCGTTGAAGCCGGGACAGAGTCCTACGAGCAGTACTTC. This encodes CSVEAGTESYEQYF.

J is TRBJ1-5 and V is TRBV5-8; 7 bases are a match to TRBD1. CDR1 and CDR2 from the germline V gene are SGHTS and YDEGEE. This CDR3 has 16 amino acids. The V gene end was trimmed by 4 bases and the J gene end by 5 bases; junction bases not matched to a gene: 12. CDR3 in amino acids: CASSQHRDSLHQPQHF. The CDR3 nucleotides read TGTGCCAGCAGCCAGCACCGGGACAGCCTTCATCAGCCCCAGCATTTT.

The chain is built from TRBV10-2 and TRBJ2-2; TRBD2 agrees at 12 bases. Trimming cost V 10 bases and J 5 bases; bases outside gene matches: 8. Per the germline V gene, CDR1 is WSHSY and CDR2 is SAAADI. The CDR3 has 15 amino acids. The CDR3 protein is CAIHRTSGETGELFF. CDR3 sequence (DNA): TGCGCCATCCATCGGACTAGCGGGGAAACCGGGGAGCTGTTTTTT.